What follows are 8 T cell receptor beta chains derived from one specimen sequenced in a study of T-cell memory formation after mild COVID-19. TCRdb re-called the 5' RACE reads through MiXCR, storing one row per CDR3 protein. Among around 65,000 distinct CDR3 sequences listed, about a tenth were seen once. The sequencing sample was made of PBMCs or a T cell subset sorted from them (not recorded which). These receptors all come from a man aged 18 to 35 who had mild COVID-19 (a few samples of this study predate the infection). Cell type and time point are not known.

This clonotype was seen more than once but under ten times. The V gene is TRBV5-1, the J gene TRBJ2-3; 15 bases are a match to TRBD2. V shed 5 bases and J 0 bases; nucleotides not matched to a gene: 4. This CDR3 comprises 17 residues. The germline V gene encodes CDR1 SGHRS and CDR2 YFSETQ. This CDR3 reads CASRWTSGGGSTDTQYF. Written as DNA, the CDR3 is TGCGCCAGCAGATGGACTAGCGGGGGGGGTAGCACAGATACGCAGTATTTT.

The chain joins TRBV20-1 to TRBJ2-3, with 8 bases fitting TRBD1. Germline trimming cut 3 bases from V and 3 bases from J; bases unmatched to any gene: 5. This CDR3 has 14 residues. Germline CDR1 is DFQATT and CDR2 is SNEGSKA (reference sequence). The CDR3: CSARQGARTDTQYF. In DNA, the CDR3 is TGCAGTGCTAGGCAGGGGGCGCGAACAGATACGCAGTATTTT.

V is TRBV4-3 and J is TRBJ2-3, with a tentative D call TRBD2 (5 bases). Between the trimmed V and J ends, which lost 1 base and 5 bases, there was a span of 10 bases. Germline CDR1 reads LGHNA; CDR2 reads YSLEER. CDR3 length: 14 amino acids. Here the CDR3 reads CASSQVGSEDTQYF. The DNA of the CDR3 is TGCGCCAGCAGCCAAGTCGGTAGCGAAGATACGCAGTATTTT.

The rearrangement links TRBV12-3 or TRBV12-4 to TRBJ2-3, with a weak D call TRBD1 (6 bases). The germline V and J ends were trimmed by 6 bases and 6 bases, with 10 bases remaining between them. CDR3 size: 12 residues. The CDR3 loop is CASRDDRDTQYF. CDR3 DNA: TGTGCCAGCAGAGATGACAGGGATACGCAGTATTTT.

This clonotype was counted many times. This chain links TRBV3-1 with TRBJ2-2, with 7 bases identical to TRBD1. Germline-derived CDR1 and CDR2 are LGHDT and YNNKEL (reference sequence). Trimming at V came to 5 bases and at J to 7 bases, leaving 10 bases not matched to a gene. The CDR3 covers 15 residues. The DNA of the CDR3 is TGTGCCAGCAGCAAGCGCGGACAGGAGGTCGGGGAGCTGTTTTTT. It specifies CASSKRGQEVGELFF.

J is TRBJ2-1 and V is TRBV3-1; TRBD2 matches at 8 bases. Germline CDR1 reads LGHDT; CDR2 reads YNNKEL (reference sequence). The CDR3 sequence is 16 residues long. With V trimmed by 0 bases and J by 6 bases, 7 bases remained unmatched. CDR3 nucleotides: TGTGCCAGCAGCCAAGACCCCAGCGGGGGACGCAATGAGCAGTTCTTC. Translation gives CASSQDPSGGRNEQFF.

This clonotype was recorded a few times. V usage is TRBV6-5 and J usage is TRBJ1-2; the D gene is possibly TRBD1 (5 bases). Germline V gene sequence: CDR1 MNHEY, CDR2 SVGAGI. V gave up 5 bases and J gave up 2 bases, with 9 bases separating them. This CDR3 is 13 amino acids long. The CDR3 coding sequence is TGTGCCAGCAGTCCACAGGCGAACTATGGCTACACCTTC. Encoded protein: CASSPQANYGYTF.

This clonotype was detected many times. The V call is TRBV9, the J call TRBJ2-5; D call uncertain. V lost 0 bases and J lost 3, with 9 bases in between. Per germline, CDR1 SGDLS and CDR2 YYNGEE. The CDR3 runs 14 residues. CDR3 protein: CASSVDGWEETQYF. The CDR3 DNA follows: TGTGCCAGCAGCGTAGACGGGTGGGAAGAGACCCAGTACTTC.